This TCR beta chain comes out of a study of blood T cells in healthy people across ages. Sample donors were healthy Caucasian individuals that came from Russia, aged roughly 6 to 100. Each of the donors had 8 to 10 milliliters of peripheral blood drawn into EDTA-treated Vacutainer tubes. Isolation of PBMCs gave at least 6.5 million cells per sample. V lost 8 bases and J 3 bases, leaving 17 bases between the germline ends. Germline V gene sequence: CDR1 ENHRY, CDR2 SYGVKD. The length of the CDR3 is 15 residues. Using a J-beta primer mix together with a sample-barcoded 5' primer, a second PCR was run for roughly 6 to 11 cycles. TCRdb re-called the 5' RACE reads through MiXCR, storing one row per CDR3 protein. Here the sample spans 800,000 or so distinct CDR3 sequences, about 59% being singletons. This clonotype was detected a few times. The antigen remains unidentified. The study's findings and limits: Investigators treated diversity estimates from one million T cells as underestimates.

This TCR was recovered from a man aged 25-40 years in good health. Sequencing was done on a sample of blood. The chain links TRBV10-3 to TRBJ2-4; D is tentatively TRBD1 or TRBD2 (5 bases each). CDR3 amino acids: CAIPRDEVVKNIQYF. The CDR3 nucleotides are TGTGCCATCCCACGGGACGAGGTCGTCAAAAACATTCAGTACTTC.